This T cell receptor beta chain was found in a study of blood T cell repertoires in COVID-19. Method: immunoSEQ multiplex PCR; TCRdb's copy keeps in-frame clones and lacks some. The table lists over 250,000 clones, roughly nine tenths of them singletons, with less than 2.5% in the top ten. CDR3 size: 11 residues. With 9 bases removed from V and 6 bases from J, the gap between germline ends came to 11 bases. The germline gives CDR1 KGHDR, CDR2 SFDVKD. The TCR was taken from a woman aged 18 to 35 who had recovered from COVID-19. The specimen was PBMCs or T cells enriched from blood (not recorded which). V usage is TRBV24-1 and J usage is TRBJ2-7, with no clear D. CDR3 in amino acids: CATGYGGEQYF. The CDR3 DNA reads TGTGCCACCGGTTACGGTGGCGAGCAGTACTTC.